The clone carrying this T cell receptor (beta chain) was counted only a few times. Its target is not known. This entry is derived from a study of vaccination and CD4 T cells after COVID-19. Notes on the study in general: Early timepoints after natural infection were not analyzed in these convalescent patients.

Germline V gene lookup returns CDR1 MNHEY and CDR2 SMNVEV (reference sequence). The CDR3 has 16 residues. V was pared by 7 bases and J by 9 bases, with 15 bases of the junction left unmatched. Stated treatment: 10-day PBMC culture with coronavirus spike peptide pools or control peptides (ViraFEST assay). The collection of CD4+ T cells from the unexposed donor took place before the COVID-19 pandemic (2011-2018). Oncomine TCR Beta short-read sequencing was applied to DNA from cultured CD4+ T cells. Researchers extracted genomic DNA from CD4+ T cells that had been cultured. TCRdb passed the PCR reads through MiXCR, listing each CDR3 protein once. The table records some 8,000 distinct CDR3 sequences, under 35% of them present only once.

The sequencing input was CD4+ T cells from blood, cultured in vitro. The rearrangement joins TRBV27 to TRBJ2-1; 10 nucleotides match TRBD1. This receptor was identified in a human donor in good health. The CDR3 DNA follows: TGTGCCAGCACCGCCACCGGGACAGGGGTAATACGTGAGCAGTTCTTC. Its translation is CASTATGTGVIREQFF.